This T cell receptor (beta chain) was identified in a study of response to subunit inactivated influenza vaccine. Regarding the study as a whole: Authors suggested each seasonal flu vaccination may recruit only limited numbers of new T cells.

Remarks on this clonotype: Its antigen is unidentified.

TCRdb reanalysed the RT-PCR reads using MiXCR and keeps one entry per CDR3 protein. Found here are fewer than 700,000 distinct CDR3 sequences, 10% to 15% of them singletons; the top ten hold roughly 13%. This TCR derives from a man between 45 and 60 years old who received an inactivated influenza vaccine. The specimen comprised PBMCs from blood, sampled 45 days after vaccination.

As DNA, the CDR3 is TGTGCCACCAGTGATTTGGGCAGCGGGAGGGTAAATGAGCAGTTCTTC. It encodes CATSDLGSGRVNEQFF. V gene TRBV24-1 combines with J gene TRBJ2-1, with TRBD2 identical over 10 bases. The CDR3 runs to 16 residues. Losses at the gene ends were 0 bases for V and 7 bases for J; bases not matched to a gene: 5. From germline, CDR1 is KGHDR and CDR2 SFDVKD.